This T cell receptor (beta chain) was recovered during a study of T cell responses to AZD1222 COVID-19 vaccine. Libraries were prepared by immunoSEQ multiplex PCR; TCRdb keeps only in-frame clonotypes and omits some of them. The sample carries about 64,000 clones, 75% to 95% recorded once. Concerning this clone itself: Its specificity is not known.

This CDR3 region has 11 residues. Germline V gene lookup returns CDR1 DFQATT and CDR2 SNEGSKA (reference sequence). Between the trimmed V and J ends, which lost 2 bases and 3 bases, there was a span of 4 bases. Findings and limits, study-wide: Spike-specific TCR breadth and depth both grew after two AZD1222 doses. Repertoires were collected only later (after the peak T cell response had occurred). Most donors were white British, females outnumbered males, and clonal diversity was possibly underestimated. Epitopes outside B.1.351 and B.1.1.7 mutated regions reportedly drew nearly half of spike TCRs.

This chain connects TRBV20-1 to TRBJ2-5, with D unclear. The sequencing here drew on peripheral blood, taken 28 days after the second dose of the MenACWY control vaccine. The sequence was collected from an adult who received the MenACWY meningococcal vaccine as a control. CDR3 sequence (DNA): TGCAGTGCTAGACTGGAAGAGACCCAGTACTTC. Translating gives CSARLEETQYF.